Sequencing of this TCR beta chain was carried out in a study of T cells after yellow fever vaccination. Study findings and constraints: Bulk-population clonotypes that are abundant could appear as contaminants in FACS-sorted repertoires. Most clones from primary vaccination were detected again post-booster (almost 98% CD4, 88% CD8). CD4 and CD8 compartments shared a small share of clonotypes, likely from convergent recombination.

For TCR, cDNA came from 5'RACE template switching, which added a universal primer site and UMIs. TCRdb passed the 5' RACE reads through MiXCR, listing each CDR3 protein once. The sample lists fewer than 450,000 distinct CDR3 sequences, around 3.9% occurring once. For this clonotype: Antigen unknown.

CDR3 length: 14 amino acids. Germline V gene lookup returns CDR1 SGHRS and CDR2 YFSETQ. The V gene lost 3 bases and the J gene lost 4 bases, with 10 bases spanning the gap. Here the sequenced sample was PBMCs, taken 5 days after the yellow fever booster vaccination. This receptor was taken from a man aged 18 to 30 who received the YFV17D yellow fever vaccine. The gene calls are TRBV5-1 and TRBJ1-4; the D is unclear. The CDR3 region has the DNA TGCGCCAGCAGCTCCGGACGGAATAATGAAAAACTGTTTTTT. It is translated as CASSSGRNNEKLFF.